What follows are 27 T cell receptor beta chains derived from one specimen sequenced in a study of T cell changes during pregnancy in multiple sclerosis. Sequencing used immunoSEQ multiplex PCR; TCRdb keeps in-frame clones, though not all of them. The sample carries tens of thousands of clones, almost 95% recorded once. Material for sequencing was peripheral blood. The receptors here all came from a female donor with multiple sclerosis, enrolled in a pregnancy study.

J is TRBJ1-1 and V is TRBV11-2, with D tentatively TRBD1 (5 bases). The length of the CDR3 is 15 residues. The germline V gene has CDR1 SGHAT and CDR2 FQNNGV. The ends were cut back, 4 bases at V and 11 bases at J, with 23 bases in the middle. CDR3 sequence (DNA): TGTGCCAGCAGCTCATCCCAGGACATCCCTCGTGGGGCTTTCTTT. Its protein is CASSSSQDIPRGAFF. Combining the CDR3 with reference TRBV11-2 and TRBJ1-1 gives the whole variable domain EAGVAQSPRYKIIEKRQSVAFWCNPISGHATLYWYQQILGQGPKLLIQFQNNGVVDDSQLPKDRFSAERLKGVDSTLKIQPAKLEDSAVYLCASSSSQDIPRGAFFGQGTRLTVV.

In DNA, the CDR3 is TGTGCCAGTAGTATCCAACCAGGCCTCCGAGAGACCCAGTACTTC. It specifies CASSIQPGLRETQYF. The gene calls are TRBV19 and TRBJ2-5; D is unclear. The V end lost 3 bases, the J end lost 4 bases, and 15 bases lay between the germline ends. Per the germline V gene, CDR1 is LNHDA and CDR2 is SQIVND (reference sequence). The CDR3 runs to 15 residues.

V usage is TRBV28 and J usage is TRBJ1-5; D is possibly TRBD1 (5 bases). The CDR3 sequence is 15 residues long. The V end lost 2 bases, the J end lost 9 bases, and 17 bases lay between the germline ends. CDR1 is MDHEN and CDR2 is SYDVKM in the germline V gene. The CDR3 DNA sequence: TGTGCCAGCAGTTTAAGCGCGGGGTCAGGGTGGCCCCAGCATTTT. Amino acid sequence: CASSLSAGSGWPQHF.

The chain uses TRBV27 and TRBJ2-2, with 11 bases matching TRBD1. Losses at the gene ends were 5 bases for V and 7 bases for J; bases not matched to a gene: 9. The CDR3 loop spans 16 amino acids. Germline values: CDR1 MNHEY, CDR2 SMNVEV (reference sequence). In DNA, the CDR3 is TGTGCCAGCAGTACCCGGACAGGGGGCGGCATCGGGGAGCTGTTTTTT. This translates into CASSTRTGGGIGELFF.

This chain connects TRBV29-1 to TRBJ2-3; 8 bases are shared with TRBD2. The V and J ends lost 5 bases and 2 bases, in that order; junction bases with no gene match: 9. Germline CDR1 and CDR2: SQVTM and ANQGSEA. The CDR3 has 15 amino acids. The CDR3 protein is CSVPRGGLITDTQYF. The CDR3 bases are TGCAGCGTTCCCCGGGGGGGGCTGATCACAGATACGCAGTATTTT.

The chain's CDR3 is CASSQPGTGSDEQYF. DNA for the CDR3: TGCGCCAGCAGCCAGCCCGGGACAGGGAGCGACGAGCAGTACTTC. The chain joins TRBV5-1 to TRBJ2-7; 9 nucleotides align to TRBD1. J gave up 5 bases and V 4 bases, and 10 bases lay outside the gene matches. The CDR3 contains 15 residues. The germline V gene encodes CDR1 SGHRS and CDR2 YFSETQ.

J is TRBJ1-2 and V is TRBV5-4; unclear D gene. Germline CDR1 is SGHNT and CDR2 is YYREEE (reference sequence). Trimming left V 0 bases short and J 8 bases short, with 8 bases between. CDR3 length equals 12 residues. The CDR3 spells CASSLGVGGYTF. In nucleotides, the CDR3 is TGTGCCAGCAGCTTGGGGGTCGGGGGCTACACCTTC. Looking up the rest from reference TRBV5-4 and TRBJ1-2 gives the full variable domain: ETGVTQSPTHLIKTRGQQVTLRCSSQSGHNTVSWYQQALGQGPQFIFQYYREEENGRGNFPPRFSGLQFPNYSSELNVNALELDDSALYLCASSLGVGGYTFGSGTRLTVV.

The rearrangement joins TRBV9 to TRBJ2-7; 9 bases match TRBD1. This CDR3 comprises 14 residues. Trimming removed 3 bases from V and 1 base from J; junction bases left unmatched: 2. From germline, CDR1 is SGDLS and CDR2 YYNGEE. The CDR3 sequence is CASSGQGGSYEQYF. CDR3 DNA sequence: TGTGCCAGCAGCGGACAGGGGGGGTCCTACGAGCAGTACTTC.

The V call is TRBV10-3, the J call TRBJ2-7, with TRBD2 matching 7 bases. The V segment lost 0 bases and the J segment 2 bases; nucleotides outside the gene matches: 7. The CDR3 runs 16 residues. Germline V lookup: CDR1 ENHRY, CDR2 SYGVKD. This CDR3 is CAISESSGGDTYEQYF. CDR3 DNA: TGTGCCATCAGTGAGTCGTCTGGGGGGGATACCTACGAGCAGTACTTC.

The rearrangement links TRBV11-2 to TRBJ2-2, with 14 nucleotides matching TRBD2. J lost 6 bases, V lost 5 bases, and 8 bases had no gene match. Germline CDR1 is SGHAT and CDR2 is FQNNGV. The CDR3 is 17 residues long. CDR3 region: CASSRRLAGGPAGELFF. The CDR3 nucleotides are TGTGCCAGCAGCCGACGACTAGCGGGAGGGCCCGCCGGGGAGCTGTTTTTT.

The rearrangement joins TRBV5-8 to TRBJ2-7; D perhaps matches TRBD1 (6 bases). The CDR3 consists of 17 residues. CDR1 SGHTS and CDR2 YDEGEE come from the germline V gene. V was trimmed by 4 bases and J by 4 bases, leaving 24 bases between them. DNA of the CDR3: TGTGCCAGCAGCCAAGACCAGACAGGCTGGGGTATATACGAGCAGTACTTC. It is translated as CASSQDQTGWGIYEQYF.

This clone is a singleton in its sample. The CDR3 nucleotides are TGCGCCAGCGGGACAGGGGGCCTCCCTTACGAGCAGTACTTC. Protein sequence: CASGTGGLPYEQYF. The chain has TRBV5-1 and TRBJ2-7; TRBD1 agrees at 12 bases. Germline V gene sequence: CDR1 SGHRS, CDR2 YFSETQ. Losses at the gene ends were 7 bases for V and 4 bases for J; bases not matched to a gene: 6. The CDR3 has 14 residues.

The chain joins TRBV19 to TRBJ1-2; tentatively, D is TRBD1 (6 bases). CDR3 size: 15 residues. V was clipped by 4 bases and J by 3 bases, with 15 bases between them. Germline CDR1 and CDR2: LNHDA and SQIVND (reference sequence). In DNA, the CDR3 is TGTGCCAGTAGTAGTCTCTCCAGGGGATACTATGGCTACACCTTC. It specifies CASSSLSRGYYGYTF.

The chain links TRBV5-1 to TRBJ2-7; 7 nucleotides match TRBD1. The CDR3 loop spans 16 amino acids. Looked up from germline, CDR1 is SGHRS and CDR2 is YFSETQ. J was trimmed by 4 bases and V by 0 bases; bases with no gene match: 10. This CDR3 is CASSLGPEGGRYEQYF. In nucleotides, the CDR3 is TGCGCCAGCAGCTTGGGGCCCGAAGGGGGCAGGTACGAGCAGTACTTC.

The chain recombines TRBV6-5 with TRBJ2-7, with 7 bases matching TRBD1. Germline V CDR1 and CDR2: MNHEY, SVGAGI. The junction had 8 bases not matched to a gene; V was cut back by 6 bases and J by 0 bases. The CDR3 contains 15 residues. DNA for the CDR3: TGTGCCAGCAGCCGGGGACAGACAAGCTCCTACGAGCAGTACTTC. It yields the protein CASSRGQTSSYEQYF.

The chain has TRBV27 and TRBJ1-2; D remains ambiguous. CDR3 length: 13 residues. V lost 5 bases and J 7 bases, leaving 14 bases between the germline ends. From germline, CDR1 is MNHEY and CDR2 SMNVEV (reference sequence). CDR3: CASSPRQVGGYTF. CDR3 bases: TGTGCCAGCAGTCCCCGGCAGGTGGGTGGCTACACCTTC.

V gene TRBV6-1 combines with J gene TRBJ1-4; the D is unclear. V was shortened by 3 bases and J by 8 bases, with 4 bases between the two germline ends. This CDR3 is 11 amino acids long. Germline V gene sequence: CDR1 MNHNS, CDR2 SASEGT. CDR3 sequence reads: CASSDWEKLFF. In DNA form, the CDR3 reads TGTGCCAGCAGTGATTGGGAAAAACTGTTTTTT.

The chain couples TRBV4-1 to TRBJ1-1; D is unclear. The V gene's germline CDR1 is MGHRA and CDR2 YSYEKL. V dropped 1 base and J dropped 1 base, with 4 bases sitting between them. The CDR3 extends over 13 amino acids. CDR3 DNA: TGCGCCAGCAGCCAAGGGGGGAACACTGAAGCTTTCTTT. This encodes CASSQGGNTEAFF.

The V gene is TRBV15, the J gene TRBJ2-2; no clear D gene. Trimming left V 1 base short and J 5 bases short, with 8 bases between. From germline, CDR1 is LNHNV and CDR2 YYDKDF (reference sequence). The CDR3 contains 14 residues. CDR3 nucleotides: TGTGCCACCAGCAGAGGGTTCGCAACCGGGGAGCTGTTTTTT. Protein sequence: CATSRGFATGELFF.

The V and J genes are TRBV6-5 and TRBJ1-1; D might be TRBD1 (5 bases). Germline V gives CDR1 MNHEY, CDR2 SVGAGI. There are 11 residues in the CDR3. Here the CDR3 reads CTTKRGAEAFF. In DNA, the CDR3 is TGTACTACAAAAAGGGGCGCTGAAGCTTTCTTT.

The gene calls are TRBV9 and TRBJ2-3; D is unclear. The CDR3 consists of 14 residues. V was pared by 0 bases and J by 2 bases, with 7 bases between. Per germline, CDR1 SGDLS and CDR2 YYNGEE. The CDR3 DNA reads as TGTGCCAGCAGCGTAGAACTCCTCACAGATACGCAGTATTTT. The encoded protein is CASSVELLTDTQYF.

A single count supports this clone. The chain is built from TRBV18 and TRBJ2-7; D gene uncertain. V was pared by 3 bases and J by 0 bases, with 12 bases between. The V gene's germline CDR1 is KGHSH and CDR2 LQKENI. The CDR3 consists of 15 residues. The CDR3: CASSPPLRSSYEQYF. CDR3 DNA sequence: TGTGCCAGCTCACCGCCCCTGCGGAGCTCCTACGAGCAGTACTTC.

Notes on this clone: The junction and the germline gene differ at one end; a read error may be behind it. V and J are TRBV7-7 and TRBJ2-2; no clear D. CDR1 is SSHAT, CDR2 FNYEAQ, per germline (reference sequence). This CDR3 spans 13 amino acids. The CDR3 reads CASSLVRTGELFF. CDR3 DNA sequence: TGTGCTAGCAGCTTAGTCAGAACCGGGGAGCTGTTTTTT. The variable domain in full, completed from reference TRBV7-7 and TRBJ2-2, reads GAGVSQSPRYKVTKRGQDVTLRCDPISSHATLYWYQQALGQGPEFLTYFNYEAQPDKSGLPSDRFSAERPEGSISTLTIQRTEQRDSAMYRCASSLVRTGELFFGEGSRLTVL.

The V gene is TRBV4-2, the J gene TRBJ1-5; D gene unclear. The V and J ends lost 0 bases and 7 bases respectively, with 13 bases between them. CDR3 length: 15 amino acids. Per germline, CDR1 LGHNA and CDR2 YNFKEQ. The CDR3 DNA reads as TGTGCCAGCAGCCAAGATTTTTCATCGGGCCAGCCCCAGCATTTT. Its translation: CASSQDFSSGQPQHF.

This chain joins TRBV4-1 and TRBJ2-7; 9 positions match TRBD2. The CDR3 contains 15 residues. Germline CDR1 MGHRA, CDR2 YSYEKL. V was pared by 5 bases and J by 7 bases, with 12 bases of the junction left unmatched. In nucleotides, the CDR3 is TGCGCCAGCAGCGCCTATAGCGGGGGAGGAATTGAGCAGTACTTC. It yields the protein CASSAYSGGGIEQYF.

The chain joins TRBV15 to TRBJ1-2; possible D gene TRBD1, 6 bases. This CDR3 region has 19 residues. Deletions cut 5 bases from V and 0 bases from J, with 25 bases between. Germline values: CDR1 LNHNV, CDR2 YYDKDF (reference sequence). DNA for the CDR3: TGTGCCACCAGCCCCGAAAGGGGGGGAGGGTACCTTTCTAACTATGGCTACACCTTC. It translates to CATSPERGGGYLSNYGYTF.

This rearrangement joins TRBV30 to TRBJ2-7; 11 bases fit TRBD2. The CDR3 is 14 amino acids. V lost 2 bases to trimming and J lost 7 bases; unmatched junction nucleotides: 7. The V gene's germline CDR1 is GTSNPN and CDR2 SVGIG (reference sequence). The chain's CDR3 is CAWSITSGGREQYF. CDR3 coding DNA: TGTGCCTGGAGTATCACTAGCGGGGGAAGGGAGCAGTACTTC.